This T cell receptor (beta chain) was obtained from a study of CXCR3-negative and CXCR3-positive naive CD8 T cells. Subsets of CD8+ T cells were each sorted in triplicate at a few hundred thousand cells apiece. CD45RO-CCR7+CD27+CD95- expression identified naive CD8+ T cells. The TRB cDNA libraries were prepared by 5' RACE with UMI labels. TCRdb re-called the 5' RACE reads and shows each CDR3 protein once, DNA omitted. The sample spans 100,000 to 150,000 distinct CDR3 sequences; the ten largest clones claim roughly 0.6%. Whole-study results and caveats: Naive cells positive for CXCR3 carried more hydrophobic TRB CDR3s than CXCR3-negative ones.

CDR3 size: 17 residues. Germline V gene lookup returns CDR1 SEHNR and CDR2 FQNEAQ (reference sequence). About this clonotype itself: Its antigen is undetermined.

This sequence joins TRBV7-9 and TRBJ2-1; lacking DNA, the TRBD2 call made by TCRdb goes unchecked. The sequence derives from a human donor in good health. Some clones in this sample may be carry-over from other donors' samples. The sequenced sample consisted of naive CXCR3+ CD8+ T cells from blood. Subset denoted: CD45RO-CCR7+CD27+CD95- naive CD8+ T cells expressing CXCR3 (TNR3+). CDR3 in amino acids: CASSPRLAGDSYNEQFF.